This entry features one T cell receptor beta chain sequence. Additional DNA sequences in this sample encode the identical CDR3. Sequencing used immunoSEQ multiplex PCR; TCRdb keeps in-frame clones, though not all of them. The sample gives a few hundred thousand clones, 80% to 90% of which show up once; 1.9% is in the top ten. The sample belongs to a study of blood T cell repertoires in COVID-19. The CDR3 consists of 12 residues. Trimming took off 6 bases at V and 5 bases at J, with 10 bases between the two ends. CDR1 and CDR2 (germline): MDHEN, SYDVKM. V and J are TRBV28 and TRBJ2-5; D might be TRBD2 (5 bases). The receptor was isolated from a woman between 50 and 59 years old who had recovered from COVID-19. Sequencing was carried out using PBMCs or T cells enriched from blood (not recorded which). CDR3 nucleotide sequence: TGTGCCAGCAGCTTGTGGAGGGAGACCCAGTACTTC. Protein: CASSLWRETQYF.